The 29 T cell receptor beta chains listed next were all sequenced from one sample in a study of cytomegalovirus exposure and HLA in healthy donors. It was with 60 Vbeta and 13 Jbeta primers that the PCR ran. Assay: immunoSEQ multiplex PCR; the TCRdb copy retains only in-frame clones and omits some. The table has some 140,000 clones, about 87% seen once. The sample taken for sequencing was PBMCs. The receptors were gathered from a woman in her thirties in good health and CMV-seronegative.

This clone was seen only once. V is TRBV6-6 and J is TRBJ2-7; 8 positions match TRBD2. J gave up 9 bases and V 0 bases, and 7 bases lay outside the gene matches. Looked up from germline, CDR1 is MNHNY and CDR2 is SVGAGI (reference sequence). The CDR3 consists of 14 residues. The CDR3 protein is CASSYSSGNAGQYF. The CDR3 region has the DNA TGTGCCAGCAGTTACTCTAGCGGGAACGCCGGGCAGTACTTC.

V gene TRBV19 combines with J gene TRBJ2-1; 8 nucleotides align to TRBD2. The CDR3 is 15 residues long. Unmatched junction bases numbered 5, after V lost 6 bases and J lost 1 base. Per the germline V gene, CDR1 is LNHDA and CDR2 is SQIVND (reference sequence). The CDR3: CASRTGGRSYNEQFF. Here the CDR3 DNA reads TGTGCCAGTAGGACGGGGGGGAGGTCCTACAATGAGCAGTTCTTC.

The gene calls are TRBV5-6 and TRBJ2-1; D ambiguous. The V and J ends lost 0 bases and 6 bases respectively, with 7 bases between them. The CDR3 has 13 amino acids. The germline V gene has CDR1 SGHDT and CDR2 YYEEEE. The DNA for the CDR3 is TGTGCCAGCAGCTTGGGTTGGCCCAATGAGCAGTTCTTC. Its translation is CASSLGWPNEQFF. The entire variable domain, with the rest obtained from reference TRBV5-6 and TRBJ2-1, is as follows: DAGVTQSPTHLIKTRGQQVTLRCSPKSGHDTVSWYQQALGQGPQFIFQYYEEEERQRGNFPDRFSGHQFPNYSSELNVNALLLGDSALYLCASSLGWPNEQFFGPGTRLTVL.

The rearrangement joins TRBV4-1 to TRBJ1-1; D is undetermined. Germline CDR1 MGHRA, CDR2 YSYEKL. This CDR3 region has 13 residues. V lost 0 bases to trimming and J lost 8 bases, with 10 bases between them. The CDR3: CASSQEPQVEAFF. CDR3 nucleotides: TGCGCCAGCAGCCAAGAGCCGCAGGTCGAAGCTTTCTTT.

The chain links TRBV4-2 to TRBJ1-3, with D hard to call. CDR3 length equals 15 residues. Trimming removed 5 bases from V and 2 bases from J, with 13 bases in between. CDR1 is LGHNA, CDR2 YNFKEQ, per germline. The CDR3 is CASSNNPGAGNTIYF. In nucleotides, the CDR3 is TGTGCCAGCAGCAACAATCCAGGTGCTGGAAACACCATATATTTT.

The chain employs TRBV15 and TRBJ2-5; D possibly corresponds to TRBD2 (5 bases). CDR3 length equals 15 residues. Trimming shortened V by 7 bases and J by 2 bases, and 17 bases separated the two germline ends. The germline gives CDR1 LNHNV, CDR2 YYDKDF (reference sequence). The CDR3 sequence: CATNFEGDAQETQYF. The CDR3 DNA is TGTGCCACCAACTTTGAGGGAGACGCACAAGAGACCCAGTACTTC.

This chain connects TRBV7-3 to TRBJ2-5, with 9 bases that match TRBD2. Trimming at V came to 1 base and at J to 4 bases, leaving 4 bases not matched to a gene. The germline gives CDR1 SGHTA, CDR2 FQGTGA. CDR3 size: 15 residues. CDR3 sequence (DNA): TGTGCCAGCAGCTTAAGGGCGGGGGGGCCAGAGACCCAGTACTTC. It translates to CASSLRAGGPETQYF.

The chain has TRBV6-6 and TRBJ2-1; 7 bases map to TRBD2. The J segment lost 6 bases and the V segment lost 2 bases, leaving 7 bases of the junction unmatched. The CDR3 consists of 15 residues. Germline-derived CDR1 and CDR2 are MNHNY and SVGAGI (reference sequence). The CDR3 here is CASSYTPGTINEQFF. The CDR3, as DNA: TGTGCCAGCAGTTACACCCCCGGGACTATCAATGAGCAGTTCTTC.

The chain recombines TRBV13 with TRBJ2-2; 7 bases map to TRBD1. Unmatched junction bases numbered 13, after V lost 5 bases and J lost 7 bases. CDR1 and CDR2 from the germline V gene are PRHDT and FYEKMQ (reference sequence). This CDR3 spans 16 amino acids. This CDR3 is CASSAHPTGSNGELFF. CDR3 coding DNA: TGTGCCAGCAGCGCGCATCCGACAGGGTCAAACGGGGAGCTGTTTTTT.

The rearrangement uses TRBV2 and TRBJ2-1, with 9 nucleotides matching TRBD1. V was clipped by 2 bases and J by 9 bases; unmatched bases: 11. Germline assignment: CDR1 SNHLY and CDR2 FYNNEI. This CDR3 region has 16 residues. The CDR3 sequence: CASSETGTGRSVEQFF. The CDR3 DNA reads TGTGCCAGCAGTGAAACCGGGACAGGGAGGAGCGTTGAGCAGTTCTTC.

The gene calls are TRBV28 and TRBJ1-3; 10 positions agree with TRBD1. Germline CDR1 reads MDHEN; CDR2 reads SYDVKM. With 11 bases clipped from V and 2 bases from J, the junction kept 9 bases outside the gene matches. This CDR3 has 15 amino acids. CDR3 in DNA: TGTGCCGGACGCCCCGGGACAGGGGCTGGAAACACCATATATTTT. Its translation is CAGRPGTGAGNTIYF.

V usage is TRBV5-5 and J usage is TRBJ2-3, with TRBD1 as a possible D gene (5 bases). V lost 0 bases, J lost 3 bases, and 20 bases lay in between. Germline V CDR1 and CDR2: SGHKS, YYEKEE (reference sequence). The CDR3 runs 18 residues. The CDR3 spells CASSLAPTTGVGTDTQYF. The CDR3 coding sequence is TGTGCCAGCAGCTTGGCCCCCACTACAGGAGTCGGGACAGATACGCAGTATTTT. Using reference TRBV5-5 and TRBJ2-3 for the parts outside the CDR3, the full variable domain is DAGVTQSPTHLIKTRGQQVTLRCSPISGHKSVSWYQQVLGQGPQFIFQYYEKEERGRGNFPDRFSARQFPNYSSELNVNALLLGDSALYLCASSLAPTTGVGTDTQYFGPGTRLTVL.

This clone was seen only a few times. V gene TRBV30 combines with J gene TRBJ1-6; D might be TRBD1 (5 bases). Per germline, CDR1 GTSNPN and CDR2 SVGIG (reference sequence). This CDR3 has 13 residues. Trimming took 0 bases from V and 9 from J, leaving 9 bases between them. DNA for the CDR3: TGTGCCTGGAGTGTGCAGGGTTTTTCACCCCTCCACTTT. It is translated as CAWSVQGFSPLHF. The full variable domain, completed using reference TRBV30 and TRBJ1-6, is SQTIHQWPATLVQPVGSPLSLECTVEGTSNPNLYWYRQAAGRGLQLLFYSVGIGQISSEVPQNLSASRPQDRQFILSSKKLLLSDSGFYLCAWSVQGFSPLHFGNGTRLTVT.

The rearrangement joins TRBV27 to TRBJ1-2, with unresolved D. CDR1 is MNHEY and CDR2 is SMNVEV in the germline V gene (reference sequence). The CDR3 totals 13 residues. The V and J ends lost 7 bases and 5 bases respectively, with 14 bases between them. This chain's CDR3 is CASKVSDSYGYTF. DNA of the CDR3: TGTGCCAGCAAGGTCTCAGACTCTTATGGCTACACCTTC.

V gene TRBV4-3 combines with J gene TRBJ2-3, with D possibly TRBD1 on 5 matching bases. Trimming removed 0 bases at V and 1 base at J, with 14 bases between. The CDR3 length is 17 residues. Looked up from germline, CDR1 is LGHNA and CDR2 is YSLEER. This chain's CDR3 is CASSQEWGRPGTDTQYF. CDR3 sequence (DNA): TGCGCCAGCAGCCAAGAATGGGGCCGGCCGGGCACAGATACGCAGTATTTT.

J is TRBJ1-5 and V is TRBV7-2, with 7 bases lining up with TRBD1. Germline V CDR1 and CDR2: SGHTA, FQGNSA. This CDR3 contains 16 residues. V gave up 5 bases and J gave up 7 bases; unmatched junction bases: 14. The CDR3 region is CASSPNKQGRYQPQHF. The CDR3 coding sequence is TGTGCCAGCAGCCCGAATAAACAGGGGAGGTACCAGCCCCAGCATTTT. Supplemented by reference TRBV7-2 and TRBJ1-5, the full variable domain reads GAGVSQSPSNKVTEKGKDVELRCDPISGHTALYWYRQSLGQGLEFLIYFQGNSAPDKSGLPSDRFSAERTGGSVSTLTIQRTQQEDSAVYLCASSPNKQGRYQPQHFGDGTRLSIL.

The V call is TRBV19, the J call TRBJ2-3; possibly TRBD1 for D (5 bases). Germline V gene lookup returns CDR1 LNHDA and CDR2 SQIVND (reference sequence). V was trimmed by 1 base and J by 5 bases, leaving 16 bases between them. CDR3 size: 16 residues. CDR3 loop: CASSIARLQGGDTQYF. Here the CDR3 DNA reads TGTGCCAGTAGTATAGCGCGACTCCAGGGCGGAGATACGCAGTATTTT.

The rearrangement joins TRBV4-3 to TRBJ1-2; D gene uncertain. The CDR3 is made up of 13 amino acids. Trimming removed 1 base at V and 0 bases at J, with 3 bases between. The germline V gene encodes CDR1 LGHNA and CDR2 YSLEER. The CDR3 protein is CASSQAANYGYTF. The CDR3 DNA reads TGCGCCAGCAGCCAAGCGGCTAACTATGGCTACACCTTC.

This clone was counted once. The chain carries TRBV9 and TRBJ1-4, with no clear D. CDR3 length equals 15 residues. With 0 bases removed from V and 8 bases from J, the gap between germline ends came to 14 bases. Germline V gives CDR1 SGDLS, CDR2 YYNGEE. The CDR3 reads CASSVAGGRMEKLFF. The DNA for the CDR3 is TGTGCCAGCAGCGTAGCGGGAGGGAGGATGGAAAAACTGTTTTTT.

This clone was seen only a few times. The chain joins TRBV6-6 to TRBJ1-1; D might be TRBD1 (5 bases). This CDR3 has 12 residues. Germline V lookup: CDR1 MNHNY, CDR2 SVGAGI (reference sequence). V lost 8 bases to trimming and J lost 4 bases, with 11 bases between them. The CDR3 region has the DNA TGTGCCAGCGGGGGAGGGACCACTGAAGCTTTCTTT. Translating gives CASGGGTTEAFF.

This chain connects TRBV28 to TRBJ1-5, with TRBD1 matching 8 bases. Losses at the gene ends were 3 bases for V and 3 bases for J; bases not matched to a gene: 4. This CDR3 has 15 amino acids. The germline CDR1 and CDR2 sequences are MDHEN and SYDVKM. CDR3 sequence: CASSLDQGANQPQHF. The CDR3 DNA reads as TGTGCCAGCAGTTTGGACCAGGGGGCCAATCAGCCCCAGCATTTT.

V gene TRBV28 combines with J gene TRBJ2-5; the match to TRBD2 covers 9 bases. The germline gives CDR1 MDHEN, CDR2 SYDVKM. CDR3 length equals 16 residues. After removal of 2 bases from V and 2 bases from J, the junction contained 6 bases not matched to a gene. The CDR3 DNA is TGTGCCAGCAGTTTAGGGACTAGCTCGGCTCAAGAGACCCAGTACTTC. Protein sequence: CASSLGTSSAQETQYF.

The rearrangement links TRBV9 to TRBJ1-1, with D tentatively TRBD1 (5 bases). V lost 2 bases and J lost 1, with 9 bases in between. CDR3 length: 14 amino acids. Germline assignment: CDR1 SGDLS and CDR2 YYNGEE. The CDR3 protein is CASSVSGPNTEAFF. Here the CDR3 DNA reads TGTGCCAGCAGCGTCTCAGGGCCGAACACTGAAGCTTTCTTT. Combining the CDR3 with reference TRBV9 and TRBJ1-1 gives the whole variable domain DSGVTQTPKHLITATGQRVTLRCSPRSGDLSVYWYQQSLDQGLQFLIQYYNGEERAKGNILERFSAQQFPDLHSELNLSSLELGDSALYFCASSVSGPNTEAFFGQGTRLTVV.

This clone was observed a few times. CDR3 coding DNA: TGTGCCAGCAGCCCCCGGACAACCGACTCGGGCTATGGCTACACCTTC. Its protein is CASSPRTTDSGYGYTF. J is TRBJ1-2 and V is TRBV7-9; tentatively, D is TRBD1 (5 bases). V gave up 5 bases and J gave up 4 bases, with 20 bases separating them. Per the germline V gene, CDR1 is SEHNR and CDR2 is FQNEAQ (reference sequence). The CDR3 is made up of 16 amino acids. Full variable domain (outside the CDR3, taken from reference TRBV7-9 and TRBJ1-2): DTGVSQNPRHKITKRGQNVTFRCDPISEHNRLYWYRQTLGQGPEFLTYFQNEAQLEKSRLLSDRFSAERPKGSFSTLEIQRTEQGDSAMYLCASSPRTTDSGYGYTFGSGTRLTVV.

This chain connects TRBV7-7 to TRBJ2-3; 10 bases are a match to TRBD2. Germline V gene data show CDR1 as SSHAT and CDR2 as FNYEAQ (reference sequence). The trim removed 2 bases at V and 6 bases at J, leaving 5 bases unmatched. The CDR3 runs 15 residues. DNA of the CDR3: TGTGCCAGCAGCTTAACAGCGGGGGGGCCTGATACGCAGTATTTT. Translated: CASSLTAGGPDTQYF. Drawing the rest from reference TRBV7-7 and TRBJ2-3, the complete variable domain is GAGVSQSPRYKVTKRGQDVTLRCDPISSHATLYWYQQALGQGPEFLTYFNYEAQPDKSGLPSDRFSAERPEGSISTLTIQRTEQRDSAMYRCASSLTAGGPDTQYFGPGTRLTVL.

This chain links TRBV6-1 with TRBJ1-2; D gene unclear. Trimming stripped 4 bases from V and 6 bases from J, with 30 bases between. This CDR3 is 19 amino acids long. The V gene's germline CDR1 is MNHNS and CDR2 SASEGT. CDR3 in amino acids: CASSGRGWRPKLLENGYTF. The CDR3 DNA follows: TGTGCCAGCAGTGGGAGAGGGTGGAGACCGAAGCTTTTAGAGAATGGCTACACCTTC.

This clone was detected only once. This chain connects TRBV9 to TRBJ2-7, with TRBD2 identical over 15 bases. With V trimmed by 0 bases and J by 4 bases, 2 bases remained unmatched. CDR3 length equals 16 residues. Per the germline V gene, CDR1 is SGDLS and CDR2 is YYNGEE. CDR3: CASSVGGTSGRYEQYF. CDR3 DNA sequence: TGTGCCAGCAGCGTAGGGGGGACTAGCGGGAGGTACGAGCAGTACTTC. The variable domain in full, completed from reference TRBV9 and TRBJ2-7, reads DSGVTQTPKHLITATGQRVTLRCSPRSGDLSVYWYQQSLDQGLQFLIQYYNGEERAKGNILERFSAQQFPDLHSELNLSSLELGDSALYFCASSVGGTSGRYEQYFGPGTRLTVT.

V is TRBV14 and J is TRBJ2-3, with TRBD2 identical over 9 bases. The CDR3 totals 15 residues. Trimming took 1 base from V and 10 from J; bases not matched to a gene: 9. Germline CDR1 is SGHDN and CDR2 is FVKESK. The CDR3, as DNA: TGTGCCAGCAGCCAAGGGGCTAGCGGGGCTATTTCGCAGTATTTT. This codes for CASSQGASGAISQYF.

The chain uses TRBV10-3 and TRBJ2-3; D not resolved. Germline CDR1 reads ENHRY; CDR2 reads SYGVKD. Trimming cost V 4 bases and J 6 bases, with 8 bases left between them. The CDR3 spans 12 residues. The CDR3 nucleotides read TGTGCCATCAGTGGGGCTGGCGATACGCAGTATTTT. This encodes CAISGAGDTQYF.